This TCR beta chain was captured in a study of shared clonotypes between healthy human individuals. Study overall: Each donor had three CD4 naive, three CD4 memory, two CD8 naive and one CD8 memory plate. Whole-study results and caveats: Sample collection involved blood only; tissue repertoires are likely different.

Trimming took off 6 bases at V and 8 bases at J, with 11 bases between the two ends. This CDR3 has 11 residues. Germline V CDR1 and CDR2: DFQATT, SNEGSKA (reference sequence). About this clone: Its cognate antigen is unknown.

Sequencing was performed with immunoSEQ multiplex PCR; in TCRdb, only in-frame clones are kept and a portion is missing. The data contain roughly 650,000 clones, roughly 97% of them singletons. The split of CD4+ cells yielded CD45RA+ naive and CD45RA-negative memory subsets. The clonotype originates from a woman in her 30s in good health. Sequencing input: naive CD4+ T cells sorted from blood. The subset is: CD45RA+ positively selected. The chain links TRBV20-1 to TRBJ2-1; D gene ambiguous. CDR3 DNA sequence: TGCAGTGCCGCCCTTGGGGATGAGCAGTTCTTC. Its protein product is CSAALGDEQFF.